One T cell receptor beta chain is described in this entry. What it binds is unknown. The sample belongs to a study of T cell repertoires in cytomegalovirus infection. About the study: CMV infection plus the matching HLA type was flagged by public TCR beta signatures. Study-wide points: Dominating the ex vivo response were HLA-C-restricted CMV-specific TCR beta clonotypes. Totalled public TCR beta family frequency picked out people who carried CMV plus the relevant HLA.

TCRdb analysed the reads with MiXCR anew, one entry per CDR3 protein. Of about 740,000 distinct CDR3 sequences detected, about a third appear once; the ten largest clones hold 2.5% to 3.5%. The ends were cut back, 10 bases at V and 4 bases at J, with 14 bases in the middle. The CDR3 sequence is 13 residues long. Germline-derived CDR1 and CDR2 are LNHDA and SQIVND (reference sequence). This clonotype originated in a human donor in good health (CMV status not recorded). Some clones in this sample may be carry-over from other donors' samples. The chain links TRBV19 to TRBJ1-5, with D hard to call. The sample comprised PBMCs. CDR3 region: CAISLGWNQPQHF. The CDR3 DNA reads as TGTGCCATTTCTTTGGGGTGGAATCAGCCCCAGCATTTT. The complete variable domain, with remaining parts taken from reference TRBV19 and TRBJ1-5, reads DGGITQSPKYLFRKEGQNVTLSCEQNLNHDAMYWYRQDPGQGLRLIYYSQIVNDFQKGDIAEGYSVSREKKESFPLTVTSAQKNPTAFYLCAISLGWNQPQHFGDGTRLSIL.